The 28 T cell receptor beta chains below all came from one sample that was sequenced in a study of CD8 T cells in Susac syndrome. Reverse transcription of roughly 0.5 to 1 ug RNA was carried out with random hexamers. MiXCR, applied by TCRdb to the immunoSEQ multiplex PCR reads, yields one record per CDR3 protein. The table records 150,000 to 190,000 distinct CDR3 sequences, about 94% of them present only once. Specimen: CD8+ T cells from PBMCs. The receptor set was obtained from a human donor with multiple sclerosis.

The V and J genes are TRBV9 and TRBJ2-7; 7 bases are a match to TRBD1. The CDR3 extends over 15 amino acids. Germline trimming cut 1 base from V and 5 bases from J; bases unmatched to any gene: 9. Germline loops: CDR1 SGDLS, CDR2 YYNGEE. CDR3 amino acids: CASSVTGDPGNEQYF. DNA for the CDR3: TGTGCCAGCAGCGTAACAGGGGACCCAGGGAACGAGCAGTACTTC.

This clonotype has just one count. V usage is TRBV4-3 and J usage is TRBJ1-2, with a weak D call TRBD1 (6 bases). The CDR3 totals 16 residues. Trimming took off 4 bases at V and 7 bases at J, with 22 bases between the two ends. Germline V lookup: CDR1 LGHNA, CDR2 YSLEER. The CDR3: CASSLKVGQGQGGYTF. CDR3 sequence (DNA): TGCGCCAGCAGCCTCAAGGTTGGGCAGGGGCAAGGTGGCTACACCTTC.

This clonotype was found once. V gene TRBV12-3 or TRBV12-4 combines with J gene TRBJ2-5; D is unresolved. V was clipped by 2 bases and J by 5 bases, with 9 bases between them. CDR3 size: 13 residues. Written as DNA, the CDR3 is TGTGCCAGCAGTTTACGGGTTAGGGAGACCCAGTACTTC. It encodes CASSLRVRETQYF.

This clonotype was recorded once. The V gene is TRBV20-1, the J gene TRBJ2-7; TRBD2 matches 7 bases. Germline CDR1 and CDR2: DFQATT and SNEGSKA (reference sequence). The CDR3 contains 15 residues. With V trimmed by 2 bases and J by 7 bases, 14 bases remained unmatched. The CDR3 is CSARSRDYPRGEQYF. The CDR3 DNA follows: TGCAGTGCTAGATCCCGGGACTACCCCCGGGGGGAGCAGTACTTC.

The chain combines TRBV28 with TRBJ2-7, with TRBD2 as a possible D gene (6 bases). The CDR3 is 12 residues long. Trimming removed 6 bases from V and 6 bases from J, with 12 bases in between. The germline V gene encodes CDR1 MDHEN and CDR2 SYDVKM. CDR3 nucleotides: TGTGCCAGCAGCTTCAGGGAGGCCGAGCAGTACTTC. Translation: CASSFREAEQYF.

The V call is TRBV12-3 or TRBV12-4, the J call TRBJ2-1, with no clear D. This CDR3 is built from 12 residues. With 5 bases removed from V and 8 bases from J, the gap between germline ends came to 10 bases. The DNA for the CDR3 is TGTGCCAGCAGTCCCAACTTGGATGAGCAGTTCTTC. Translation: CASSPNLDEQFF.

The chain joins TRBV30 to TRBJ2-1, with TRBD2 as a possible D gene (5 bases). This CDR3 comprises 15 residues. The V gene's germline CDR1 is GTSNPN and CDR2 SVGIG (reference sequence). The germline V and J ends were trimmed by 7 bases and 5 bases, with 21 bases remaining between them. CDR3 in DNA: TGTGCCTCGGCCGGGCTTCGGGAAAGGGACAATGAGCAGTTCTTC. Its protein is CASAGLRERDNEQFF.

The chain combines TRBV19 with TRBJ1-1; no reliable D call. In germline, CDR1 is LNHDA, CDR2 SQIVND (reference sequence). Trimming stripped 8 bases from V and 3 bases from J, with 16 bases between. The length of the CDR3 is 14 residues. CDR3 DNA: TGTGCCAGTTCTTGGACTGGACGGGACACTGAAGCTTTCTTT. Its translation is CASSWTGRDTEAFF.

V usage is TRBV20-1 and J usage is TRBJ1-5; D uncertain. V lost 5 bases to trimming and J lost 0 bases, with 26 bases between them. Germline V lookup: CDR1 DFQATT, CDR2 SNEGSKA (reference sequence). This CDR3 comprises 19 residues. The CDR3 spells CSAQGVGPSELNSNQPQHF. The CDR3 DNA follows: TGCAGTGCTCAAGGCGTAGGACCCTCGGAGCTAAATAGCAATCAGCCCCAGCATTTT.

The chain links TRBV7-7 to TRBJ1-6; D unresolved. The CDR3 extends over 19 amino acids. V was trimmed by 3 bases and J by 1 base, leaving 19 bases between them. Germline V gene sequence: CDR1 SSHAT, CDR2 FNYEAQ (reference sequence). The CDR3 bases are TGTGCCAGCAGCTTGTCAATACATCCCGGTTGGTCCTATAATTCACCCCTCCACTTT. Its translation is CASSLSIHPGWSYNSPLHF.

This clonotype has a single count. J is TRBJ2-7 and V is TRBV6-5; 9 nucleotides line up with TRBD1. Germline values: CDR1 MNHEY, CDR2 SVGAGI. V trimming: 2 bases; J trimming: 5 bases; junction bases outside the gene matches: 7. The length of the CDR3 is 15 residues. DNA for the CDR3: TGTGCCAGCAGTTACCGCGTGACAGGGGGGGACGAGCAGTACTTC. The encoded protein is CASSYRVTGGDEQYF.

This clonotype has only one observation. The chain employs TRBV7-7 and TRBJ2-1; D is perhaps TRBD1 or TRBD2 (5 bases each). This CDR3 contains 13 residues. V lost 3 bases and J lost 9, with 12 bases in between. Per germline, CDR1 SSHAT and CDR2 FNYEAQ (reference sequence). CDR3 DNA sequence: TGTGCCAGCAGCTTGGGACCTATGGGTGAGCAGTTCTTC. It is translated as CASSLGPMGEQFF. The full variable domain, with the rest looked up from reference TRBV7-7 and TRBJ2-1, is GAGVSQSPRYKVTKRGQDVTLRCDPISSHATLYWYQQALGQGPEFLTYFNYEAQPDKSGLPSDRFSAERPEGSISTLTIQRTEQRDSAMYRCASSLGPMGEQFFGPGTRLTVL.

The chain carries TRBV1 and TRBJ1-4. TRBV1 represents a pseudogene. This CDR3 has 19 amino acids. As DNA, the CDR3 is TGCACCAGCAGCCAAGCCCCCGGACAGCGGGAGGTTCTGCATGAAAAACTGTTTTTT. The encoded protein is CTSSQAPGQREVLHEKLFF.

The chain has TRBV7-9 and TRBJ2-5; possible D gene TRBD1, 6 bases. This CDR3 spans 15 amino acids. V was clipped by 4 bases and J by 0 bases, with 12 bases between them. CDR1 SEHNR and CDR2 FQNEAQ come from the germline V gene (reference sequence). CDR3 amino acids: CASSSWTDYQETQYF. The CDR3 DNA is TGTGCCAGCAGCTCCTGGACAGACTACCAAGAGACCCAGTACTTC.

V and J are TRBV4-1 and TRBJ2-1; 10 bases line up with TRBD2. Germline assignment: CDR1 MGHRA and CDR2 YSYEKL. With 0 bases clipped from V and 9 bases from J, the junction kept 8 bases outside the gene matches. This CDR3 spans 16 amino acids. In DNA form, the CDR3 reads TGCGCCAGCAGCCAAGAGCCCAGCGGGGGGGCGCGTGAGCAGTTCTTC. This translates into CASSQEPSGGAREQFF.

The chain joins TRBV7-9 to TRBJ2-7, with unresolved D. Germline V gives CDR1 SEHNR, CDR2 FQNEAQ (reference sequence). Trimming removed 4 bases from V and 7 bases from J, with 26 bases in between. The CDR3 is made up of 17 amino acids. The CDR3 DNA sequence: TGTGCCAGCAGCTCCAAGCTCCCGACTGAAGGACGTCGAGAGCAGTACTTC. It yields the protein CASSSKLPTEGRREQYF.

V and J are TRBV20-1 and TRBJ2-6; 7 bases are shared with TRBD1. CDR3 length equals 19 residues. V lost 4 bases to trimming and J lost 1 base; unmatched junction nucleotides: 16. CDR1 and CDR2 from the germline V gene are DFQATT and SNEGSKA (reference sequence). Here the CDR3 DNA reads TGCAGTGCTAAAAACCGCCGACAGGGAACCCCGTCTGGGGCCAACGTCCTGACTTTC. It is translated as CSAKNRRQGTPSGANVLTF.

The chain uses TRBV4-1 and TRBJ2-3, with D possibly being TRBD2 (6 bases). Germline V CDR1 and CDR2: MGHRA, YSYEKL. CDR3 length equals 15 residues. V lost 5 bases, J lost 0 bases, and 12 bases lay in between. CDR3: CASSGLGGSTDTQYF. The CDR3 region has the DNA TGCGCCAGCAGCGGTCTGGGGGGTAGCACAGATACGCAGTATTTT.

The chain combines TRBV12-3 or TRBV12-4 with TRBJ2-3; D remains ambiguous. V lost 3 bases, J lost 0 bases, and 4 bases lay in between. The CDR3 is made up of 13 amino acids. The CDR3 sequence: CASSFGSTDTQYF. DNA for the CDR3: TGTGCCAGCAGTTTCGGCAGCACAGATACGCAGTATTTT.

The rearrangement uses TRBV2 and TRBJ2-1, with 9 nucleotides matching TRBD1. CDR3 length: 16 residues. J was trimmed by 14 bases and V by 6 bases; bases with no gene match: 20. In germline, CDR1 is SNHLY, CDR2 FYNNEI. CDR3 sequence reads: CASRESRTGDSFIKFF. The CDR3 DNA reads TGTGCCAGCAGGGAAAGTAGGACAGGGGATAGTTTTATCAAGTTCTTC.

V gene TRBV20-1 combines with J gene TRBJ1-1; D remains ambiguous. This CDR3 spans 13 amino acids. CDR1 is DFQATT, CDR2 SNEGSKA, per germline (reference sequence). Trimming took off 0 bases at V and 1 base at J, with 6 bases between the two ends. CDR3 sequence (DNA): TGCAGTGCTAGAGATGTAAGGAACACTGAAGCTTTCTTT. Translated: CSARDVRNTEAFF.

This chain's CDR3 is CAWQAGGAYNEQFF. The CDR3 DNA follows: TGTGCCTGGCAAGCAGGGGGCGCTTACAATGAGCAGTTCTTC. The rearrangement uses TRBV30 and TRBJ2-1; TRBD1 aligns across 8 bases. Trimming cost V 5 bases and J 4 bases; bases outside gene matches: 7. This CDR3 region has 14 residues. Germline V gives CDR1 GTSNPN, CDR2 SVGIG (reference sequence). Full variable domain (missing parts from reference TRBV30 and TRBJ2-1): SQTIHQWPATLVQPVGSPLSLECTVEGTSNPNLYWYRQAAGRGLQLLFYSVGIGQISSEVPQNLSASRPQDRQFILSSKKLLLSDSGFYLCAWQAGGAYNEQFFGPGTRLTVL.

The gene calls are TRBV6-2 or TRBV6-3 and TRBJ2-3; tentatively, D is TRBD1 or TRBD2 (5 bases each). CDR1 and CDR2 from the germline V gene are MNHEY and SVGEGT. CDR3 length equals 13 residues. V was shortened by 6 bases and J by 0 bases, with 7 bases between the two germline ends. The CDR3 DNA sequence: TGTGCCAGCAGGGGGGTCAGCACAGATACGCAGTATTTT. The encoded protein is CASRGVSTDTQYF.

This chain joins TRBV15 and TRBJ2-7; D ambiguous. This CDR3 has 14 amino acids. Trimming removed 0 bases at V and 1 base at J, with 7 bases between. The germline V gene has CDR1 LNHNV and CDR2 YYDKDF (reference sequence). CDR3 nucleotides: TGTGCCACCAGCAGAGATAGGGCGTCCTACGAGCAGTACTTC. Translated: CATSRDRASYEQYF.

This chain joins TRBV2 and TRBJ2-7; D is uncertain. Germline assignment: CDR1 SNHLY and CDR2 FYNNEI. The CDR3 has 12 amino acids. The ends were cut back, 5 bases at V and 3 bases at J, with 8 bases in the middle. CDR3 loop: CASSMGFYEQYF. In DNA form, the CDR3 reads TGTGCCAGCAGTATGGGCTTCTACGAGCAGTACTTC. The full variable domain, its missing parts supplied by reference TRBV2 and TRBJ2-7, is EPEVTQTPSHQVTQMGQEVILRCVPISNHLYFYWYRQILGQKVEFLVSFYNNEISEKSEIFDDQFSVERPDGSNFTLKIRSTKLEDSAMYFCASSMGFYEQYFGPGTRLTVT.

The chain joins TRBV27 to TRBJ2-5; no clear D. Per the germline V gene, CDR1 is MNHEY and CDR2 is SMNVEV (reference sequence). The V end was cut by 6 bases, the J end by 0 bases, with 11 bases between. The CDR3 has 14 amino acids. CDR3 loop: CASSLRSNQETQYF. CDR3 nucleotides: TGTGCCAGCAGCCTCCGGTCCAACCAAGAGACCCAGTACTTC.

The CDR3 loop reads CASPDRTGRAFF. CDR3 bases: TGTGCCAGCCCGGACAGGACGGGGAGGGCTTTCTTT. The chain uses TRBV2 and TRBJ1-1; 7 positions match TRBD1. CDR1 is SNHLY, CDR2 FYNNEI, per germline. This CDR3 spans 12 amino acids. V lost 8 bases and J lost 11; bases outside the gene matches: 11.

The chain carries TRBV7-9 and TRBJ2-7; D possibly corresponds to TRBD2 (7 bases). The V end lost 5 bases, the J end lost 6 bases, and 11 bases lay between the germline ends. The CDR3 is 12 residues long. Germline V gives CDR1 SEHNR, CDR2 FQNEAQ (reference sequence). The CDR3 is CASSPGGPEQYF. Written as DNA, the CDR3 is TGTGCCAGCAGCCCCGGGGGGCCCGAGCAGTACTTC.